Each of the 18 T cell receptor beta chains below was sequenced from the same sample in a study of CD8+CD57+ T cells in acquired aplastic anemia. TCR beta VDJ and CDR3 profiles were obtained from a genomic DNA template. MiXCR, run by TCRdb on the reads, gives a single entry per CDR3 protein. The repertoire has approximately 250,000 distinct CDR3 sequences, roughly 82% of them found once; the top ten carry 40% to 55%. Previously, flow cytometry had revealed CD8+CD57+ cell expansion in the patients chosen for sequencing. The sample comprised sorted CD4+, CD8+, or CD8+CD57+ T cells (not recorded which) from PBMCs. The receptor source for this set is a human donor with aplastic anemia.

With respect to this clonotype: The CDR3 does not end in the conserved phenylalanine or tryptophan, so this is likely a read error. Because the CDR3's place on the DNA is in doubt, the DNA is left out and the CDR3 is given as listed by TCRdb. This rearrangement joins TRBV11-1 to TRBJ2-3; the D call of TRBD1 is as the table states it, not checked on the DNA. Germline CDR1 and CDR2: SGHAT and FQDESV (reference sequence). The CDR3 comprises 12 residues, both ends counted. This chain's CDR3 is CASSLAGSSGAY.

The chain employs TRBV29-1 and TRBJ1-3; D remains ambiguous. Germline CDR1 SQVTM, CDR2 ANQGSEA. The CDR3 covers 12 residues. V lost 7 bases and J 2 bases, leaving 9 bases between the germline ends. CDR3 protein: CSAGDPGNTIYF. The DNA for the CDR3 is TGCAGCGCCGGAGATCCTGGAAACACCATATATTTT.

As concerns this clonotype: It is likely a read error, because the conserved phenylalanine at the end of the CDR3 is missing. The DNA is left out, because the CDR3 cannot be placed on it with certainty; the CDR3 is given as TCRdb lists it. The V gene is TRBV7-2, the J gene TRBJ1-1; no DNA check was done on the table's D call, TRBD1. The CDR3 numbers 13 amino acids, ends counted. Looked up from germline, CDR1 is SGHTA and CDR2 is FQGNSA. CDR3 in amino acids: CASSFWTGGDDFY.

The gene calls are TRBV12-3 or TRBV12-4 and TRBJ2-1; D not resolved. This CDR3 contains 13 residues. V lost 6 bases and J 4 bases, leaving 10 bases between the germline ends. In DNA form, the CDR3 reads TGTGCCAGCAGAGTGGTAGGGTACAATGAGCAGTTCTTC. Protein sequence: CASRVVGYNEQFF.

The chain uses TRBV11-3 and TRBJ2-7; 8 bases line up with TRBD1. Trimming cost V 6 bases and J 3 bases; bases outside gene matches: 7. This CDR3 is 14 amino acids long. Germline-derived CDR1 and CDR2 are SGHNT and YENEEA. Here the CDR3 reads CASSFYGTGYEQYF. The CDR3 nucleotides read TGTGCCAGCAGTTTCTATGGGACAGGCTACGAGCAGTACTTC.

The chain employs TRBV7-3 and TRBJ2-3, with 8 bases fitting TRBD2. This CDR3 comprises 17 residues. Germline V lookup: CDR1 SGHTA, CDR2 FQGTGA. V lost 4 bases to trimming and J lost 7 bases; unmatched junction nucleotides: 16. CDR3 in amino acids: CASSSGGGEDTKYTQYF. As DNA, the CDR3 is TGTGCCAGCAGCTCCGGGGGGGGGGAAGATACGAAGTATACGCAGTATTTT.

In this sample, this clonotype turned up once. This clone may be a read error of a much larger clone one base away. The CDR3 nucleotides read TGTGCCAGCAGCTTACCGGGTAGCTACGGGGCCAACGTCTACGAGCAGTGCGTC. It translates to CASSLPGSYGANVYEQCV. This chain links TRBV7-9 with TRBJ2-7, with D perhaps given as TRBD1 or TRBD2 (5 bases each). The CDR3 has 18 residues. Germline loops: CDR1 SEHNR, CDR2 FQNEAQ (reference sequence).

About this clonotype itself: Relative to the germline gene, one junction end is altered; a read error may explain this. The chain recombines TRBV10-2 with TRBJ2-7; TRBD2 aligns across 8 bases. The CDR3 has 15 residues. Germline CDR1 reads WSHSY; CDR2 reads SAAADI. The DNA of the CDR3 is TGTGCCAGCAGCGGGGGAGTGGACTTTTCCTACGACCTGTATTTC. This gives the protein CASSGGVDFSYDLYF.

V is TRBV14 and J is TRBJ1-1; no definite D call. Deletions cut 5 bases from V and 11 bases from J, with 24 bases between. This CDR3 has 15 residues. In germline, CDR1 is SGHDN, CDR2 FVKESK. The CDR3 is CASSLDLTPNAQAFF. CDR3 nucleotides: TGTGCCAGCAGCTTAGATTTGACGCCGAATGCTCAGGCTTTCTTT.

Note on this clonotype: In this CDR3 the conserved last residue, phenylalanine or tryptophan, is missing, so a read error is likely. The genes are TRBV7-3 and TRBJ2-3; D may be TRBD2 (5 bases). From germline, CDR1 is SGHTA and CDR2 FQGTGA. The length of the CDR3 is 13 residues. The CDR3 sequence: CASGNEGTATQYL. The DNA of the CDR3 is TGTGCCAGCGGGAACGAGGGCACAGCTACGCAGTATTTA.

V and J are TRBV7-9 and TRBJ1-6, with D possibly being TRBD1 (5 bases). Looked up from germline, CDR1 is SEHNR and CDR2 is FQNEAQ (reference sequence). V gave up 6 bases and J gave up 16 bases, with 28 bases separating them. The CDR3 is made up of 16 amino acids. The CDR3 is CASSSSGTWEESQLHF. The CDR3 DNA follows: TGTGCCAGCAGTTCTAGCGGGACTTGGGAAGAGTCCCAGCTCCACTTT.

This chain joins TRBV12-3 or TRBV12-4 and TRBJ1-1; D unclear. The CDR3 is 11 amino acids. Between the trimmed V and J ends, which lost 6 bases and 5 bases, there was a span of 7 bases. CDR3 bases: TGTGCCAGCAGCTTCGGGACTGAAGCTTTCTTT. Residues: CASSFGTEAFF.

This clonotype was seen a handful of times. This chain joins TRBV10-3 and TRBJ2-5; TRBD1 aligns across 10 bases. This CDR3 is built from 14 residues. V dropped 6 bases and J dropped 2; count of bases not matched to a gene: 3. Germline assignment: CDR1 ENHRY and CDR2 SYGVKD. The CDR3 DNA follows: TGTGCCATCAGCGAGGACAGGGGGCAAGAGACCCAGTACTTC. Its protein product is CAISEDRGQETQYF.

This rearrangement joins TRBV7-8 to TRBJ2-1; D is perhaps TRBD2 (5 bases). The CDR3 consists of 16 residues. The V gene's germline CDR1 is SGHVS and CDR2 FQNEAQ. Between the trimmed V and J ends, which lost 0 bases and 13 bases, there was a span of 22 bases. CDR3 sequence: CASSLAGSPDTEDQFF. The CDR3 region has the DNA TGTGCCAGCAGCTTAGCGGGAAGCCCCGATACGGAGGATCAGTTCTTC.

The chain links TRBV4-2 to TRBJ1-1; D perhaps matches TRBD1 (5 bases). From germline, CDR1 is LGHNA and CDR2 YNFKEQ. This CDR3 has 14 residues. The V gene lost 6 bases and the J gene lost 3 bases, with 14 bases spanning the gap. The CDR3 region has the DNA TGTGCCAGCAGGCCGGGACTGAACTACACTGAAGCTTTCTTT. This encodes CASRPGLNYTEAFF.

This clonotype occurred a few times. The chain recombines TRBV11-2 with TRBJ1-1; D is uncertain. The V end lost 1 base, the J end lost 5 bases, and 17 bases lay between the germline ends. From germline, CDR1 is SGHAT and CDR2 FQNNGV. The CDR3 runs 16 residues. The CDR3 region has the DNA TGTGCCAGCAGCTTAGTTCAGCATGAACGAGGGACTGAAGCTTTCTTT. Translated: CASSLVQHERGTEAFF.

As concerns this clonotype: A junction boundary mismatches the germline segment, possibly from a read error. This sequence joins TRBV7-9 and TRBJ1-5; tentatively, D is TRBD1 (6 bases). Germline V CDR1 and CDR2: SEHNR, FQNEAQ (reference sequence). This CDR3 region has 14 residues. The CDR3: CASSYERSGGPEQF. In DNA, the CDR3 is TGTGCCAGCAGCTATGAAAGAAGCGGGGGGCCCGAGCAGTTT.

This clonotype was found a few times. The chain links TRBV11-1 to TRBJ1-5; D gene uncertain. Germline lookup yields CDR1 SGHAT and CDR2 FQDESV (reference sequence). The CDR3 sequence is 14 residues long. With 6 bases removed from V and 4 bases from J, the gap between germline ends came to 13 bases. CDR3 nucleotides: TGTGCCAGCAGTGTGGATTATAGAAATCAGCCCCAGCATTTT. It codes for CASSVDYRNQPQHF.